Each of the 18 T cell receptor beta chains below was sequenced from the same sample in a study of shared clonotypes between healthy human individuals. Assay used: immunoSEQ multiplex PCR; TCRdb lists only in-frame clones, some missing. The sample carries 300,000 to 400,000 clones, around four fifths recorded once. Sequenced sample: memory CD4+ T cells sorted from blood. The subset here: CD45RA-negative fraction. Every receptor here comes from a man aged 25 to 40 in good health.

V usage is TRBV27 and J usage is TRBJ2-6, with 8 bases matching TRBD1. V lost 6 bases to trimming and J lost 1 base; unmatched junction nucleotides: 14. The CDR3 length is 19 residues. The V gene's germline CDR1 is MNHEY and CDR2 SMNVEV (reference sequence). The CDR3 region is CASRTMVRTGQSGANVLTF. The CDR3 DNA sequence: TGTGCCAGCAGGACGATGGTTCGGACAGGGCAATCTGGGGCCAACGTCCTGACTTTC.

This chain links TRBV5-5 with TRBJ2-1; the D gene is possibly TRBD2 (5 bases). V lost 4 bases and J lost 9, with 14 bases in between. The CDR3 runs 13 residues. The germline gives CDR1 SGHKS, CDR2 YYEKEE (reference sequence). The CDR3 region is CASSRTSQSEQFF. The CDR3 DNA follows: TGTGCCAGCAGCCGCACTAGTCAATCTGAGCAGTTCTTC.

Worth noting for this clone: Other DNA sequences of this sample code for an identical CDR3. The chain links TRBV5-1 to TRBJ2-3, with 9 bases that match TRBD2. After removal of 7 bases from V and 0 bases from J, the junction contained 3 bases not matched to a gene. Germline CDR1 reads SGHRS; CDR2 reads YFSETQ. The CDR3 is 14 amino acids. As DNA, the CDR3 is TGCGCCAGCTCCCTAGCGGGAAGCACAGATACGCAGTATTTT. Translation gives CASSLAGSTDTQYF.

This clone was counted between two and nine times. The rearrangement joins TRBV19 to TRBJ1-1; TRBD1 matches 8 bases. This CDR3 spans 14 amino acids. V lost 4 bases to trimming and J lost 5 bases; unmatched junction nucleotides: 6. The germline gives CDR1 LNHDA, CDR2 SQIVND (reference sequence). CDR3 in amino acids: CASSTRTGWTEAFF. The DNA for the CDR3 is TGTGCCAGTAGTACACGGACAGGGTGGACTGAAGCTTTCTTT.

This clone was seen more than once but under ten times. The chain recombines TRBV11-2 with TRBJ1-1; TRBD1 might be the D (6 bases). V dropped 1 base and J dropped 7 bases, with 13 bases sitting between them. The germline CDR1 and CDR2 sequences are SGHAT and FQNNGV. The CDR3 is 14 amino acids. In DNA form, the CDR3 reads TGTGCCAGCAGCTTAGGTCCGGGACAAATTGAAGCTTTCTTT. It encodes CASSLGPGQIEAFF.

This chain's CDR3 is CASSLAGLSEQFF. The CDR3 nucleotides are TGCGCCAGCAGCTTGGCCGGTCTCAGTGAGCAGTTCTTC. The chain is built from TRBV5-1 and TRBJ2-1; D not certain. CDR3 length equals 13 residues. Trimming took 0 bases from V and 9 from J, leaving 10 bases between them. Germline V gene sequence: CDR1 SGHRS, CDR2 YFSETQ.

This clone was recorded only once. The V call is TRBV6-1, the J call TRBJ2-1, with 12 bases matching TRBD2. With 4 bases clipped from V and 4 bases from J, the junction kept 8 bases outside the gene matches. The CDR3 totals 17 residues. Germline V gene data show CDR1 as MNHNS and CDR2 as SASEGT. This CDR3 is CASSVLAGGKGYNEQFF. CDR3 coding DNA: TGTGCCAGCAGTGTACTAGCGGGAGGAAAGGGATACAATGAGCAGTTCTTC.

The CDR3 reads CASSLSPGTGNTEAFF. The CDR3 coding sequence is TGCGCCAGCAGCCTGAGTCCCGGGACAGGGAACACTGAAGCTTTCTTT. The chain uses TRBV5-1 and TRBJ1-1; 8 bases are shared with TRBD1. This CDR3 comprises 16 residues. The germline CDR1 and CDR2 sequences are SGHRS and YFSETQ. J was trimmed by 1 base and V by 4 bases; bases with no gene match: 9.

The chain recombines TRBV19 with TRBJ2-6; D gene uncertain. Germline V gives CDR1 LNHDA, CDR2 SQIVND (reference sequence). CDR3 length: 15 amino acids. V was shortened by 3 bases and J by 2 bases, with 8 bases between the two germline ends. The CDR3 DNA reads TGTGCCAGTAGTATGGAAGGCCCTGGGGCCAACGTCCTGACTTTC. It specifies CASSMEGPGANVLTF.

The rearrangement joins TRBV4-1 to TRBJ1-4; D ambiguous. Germline V CDR1 and CDR2: MGHRA, YSYEKL. CDR3 length: 13 amino acids. V lost 7 bases and J 7 bases, leaving 13 bases between the germline ends. CDR3 sequence (DNA): TGCGCCAGCAACAACTTGGCAGGTGAAAAACTGTTTTTT. This codes for CASNNLAGEKLFF.

The chain couples TRBV30 to TRBJ2-5; 9 bases line up with TRBD2. The V gene's germline CDR1 is GTSNPN and CDR2 SVGIG (reference sequence). With 6 bases clipped from V and 1 base from J, the junction kept 3 bases outside the gene matches. The CDR3 contains 13 residues. The CDR3 protein is CACETSGQETQYF. CDR3 DNA sequence: TGTGCCTGCGAGACTAGCGGCCAAGAGACCCAGTACTTC.

The chain couples TRBV6-1 to TRBJ2-1, with TRBD2 as a possible D gene (6 bases). Trimming removed 7 bases at V and 0 bases at J, with 13 bases between. The CDR3 covers 15 residues. Germline V lookup: CDR1 MNHNS, CDR2 SASEGT. CDR3 DNA sequence: TGTGCCAGCACCCTAGCGTCGAGCTCCTACAATGAGCAGTTCTTC. Amino acids: CASTLASSSYNEQFF.

The J gene is TRBJ2-7, the V gene TRBV11-3; 7 bases align to TRBD1. Unmatched junction bases numbered 11, after V lost 7 bases and J lost 5 bases. The germline CDR1 and CDR2 sequences are SGHNT and YENEEA. The CDR3 consists of 14 residues. CDR3 DNA sequence: TGTGCCAGCATTCAAGAACAGGGGCACCACGAGCAGTACTTC. Translated, it gives CASIQEQGHHEQYF.

The genes are TRBV5-4 and TRBJ1-2; 9 bases align to TRBD1. This CDR3 region has 16 residues. V lost 3 bases to trimming and J lost 10 bases; unmatched junction nucleotides: 16. The germline V gene has CDR1 SGHNT and CDR2 YYREEE (reference sequence). The CDR3 DNA is TGTGCCAGCAGCTCCCCCGAAAGACAGGGGGTTGAGTTCTACACCTTC. It encodes CASSSPERQGVEFYTF.

This chain connects TRBV7-2 to TRBJ2-5, with TRBD2 matching over 12 bases. The CDR3 contains 15 residues. Germline-derived CDR1 and CDR2 are SGHTA and FQGNSA. Trimming at V came to 5 bases and at J to 5 bases, leaving 6 bases not matched to a gene. The CDR3 sequence is CASSPTSGSWETQYF. For the CDR3, the DNA is TGTGCCAGCAGCCCGACTAGCGGGAGTTGGGAGACCCAGTACTTC.

This sequence joins TRBV5-1 and TRBJ2-3; the D is unclear. This CDR3 spans 13 amino acids. The ends were cut back, 5 bases at V and 3 bases at J, with 10 bases in the middle. Per the germline V gene, CDR1 is SGHRS and CDR2 is YFSETQ. The CDR3 loop is CASRAPTTDTQYF. CDR3 bases: TGCGCCAGCAGGGCCCCGACGACAGATACGCAGTATTTT.

V is TRBV30 and J is TRBJ2-3; 12 positions agree with TRBD1. Looked up from germline, CDR1 is GTSNPN and CDR2 is SVGIG (reference sequence). This CDR3 region has 15 residues. V lost 7 bases and J lost 3; bases outside the gene matches: 8. The CDR3: CASKRGQGATDTQYF. DNA of the CDR3: TGTGCCTCGAAGAGGGGACAGGGGGCTACAGATACGCAGTATTTT.

The genes are TRBV6-6 and TRBJ2-3; D unresolved. CDR3 length: 14 residues. Germline-derived CDR1 and CDR2 are MNHNY and SVGAGI (reference sequence). Trimming cost V 2 bases and J 3 bases, with 9 bases left between them. In nucleotides, the CDR3 is TGTGCCAGCAGTTACGATGTGCTAACAGATACGCAGTATTTT. Amino acid sequence: CASSYDVLTDTQYF.